This T cell receptor (beta chain) came from a study of T-cell memory formation after mild COVID-19. Study results and caveats: Among clones peaking at day 37 in the second wave, SARS-CoV-2 specificity remained unconfirmed. Memory cells collected pre-infection included some clones that later responded, suggesting cross-reactive memory joined. Of the contracting clones, CD4+ ones lay mainly in CM and EM, and CD8+ ones in EMRA.

This clonotype was recorded a few times. The target antigen is unknown. With constant-segment primers, 5'RACE yielded cDNA libraries of TCR alpha and TCR beta that carried sample barcodes and UMIs. One entry per CDR3 protein, called by TCRdb with MiXCR from the 5' RACE reads. Counted here are around 300,000 distinct CDR3 sequences, roughly an eighth occurring once; the ten biggest clones make up over 20%. The length of the CDR3 is 12 residues. V gave up 10 bases and J gave up 1 base, with 9 bases separating them. Germline CDR1 is SGHTA and CDR2 is FQGNSA. Sequencing was performed on PBMCs or a T cell subset sorted from them (not recorded which). This receptor was obtained from a man between 18 and 29 years old who had mild COVID-19 (a few samples of this study predate the infection). Cell type and time point are not known. This chain connects TRBV7-2 to TRBJ2-3; maybe TRBD2 (5 bases). In nucleotides, the CDR3 is TGTGCCACTGGGCGGGGCACAGATACGCAGTATTTT. The encoded protein is CATGRGTDTQYF. Looking up the rest from reference TRBV7-2 and TRBJ2-3 gives the full variable domain: GAGVSQSPSNKVTEKGKDVELRCDPISGHTALYWYRQSLGQGLEFLIYFQGNSAPDKSGLPSDRFSAERTGGSVSTLTIQRTQQEDSAVYLCATGRGTDTQYFGPGTRLTVL.